This TCR beta chain emerged from a study of T cell changes during pregnancy in multiple sclerosis. This CDR3 is built from 13 residues. V was pared by 3 bases and J by 5 bases, with 8 bases between. The germline V gene encodes CDR1 KGHSH and CDR2 LQKENI. Clones were sequenced by immunoSEQ multiplex PCR, and TCRdb holds only the in-frame ones, with some missing. The data hold 90,000 to 100,000 clones, with about 91% observed a single time. This chain joins TRBV18 and TRBJ1-5; D gene uncertain. The TCR was taken from a female donor in good health, enrolled as a control in a pregnancy study. The material was peripheral blood, obtained after pregnancy. CDR3 coding DNA: TGTGCCAGCTCACCTCGGGAGTATCAGCCCCAGCATTTT. Amino acids: CASSPREYQPQHF.